Listed below are T cell receptor beta chains from one sample, sequenced in a study of T cells in Graves' hyperthyroidism and ophthalmopathy. A single record per CDR3 protein comes from TCRdb applying MiXCR to the multiplex PCR reads. The top ten hold around 28% of the sample, which has 220,000 or so distinct CDR3 sequences, about 15% seen once. The sample comprised blood. These receptors originate from a woman between 18 and 29 years old with Graves' ophthalmopathy. Both conserved end residues are part of each CDR3. D genes are given only for firm matches. Clone size is given for some rows only: seen once, a few or many times, or a class if the clone is expanded.

>many|TRBJ2-3|TRBV2|NA
CASTGRRLPDTQYF
TGTGCCAGCACAGGACGAAGGCTGCCAGATACGCAGTATTTT
>many|TRBJ1-4|TRBV3-1|NA
CASSQDRAGKLFF
TGTGCCAGCAGCCAAGACAGGGCCGGAAAACTGTTTTTT
>many|TRBJ2-2|TRBV5-8|NA
CASRLRGGELFF
TGTGCCAGCAGATTGAGGGGAGGGGAGCTGTTTTTT
>many|TRBJ1-6|TRBV7-8|NA
CASSLRGNYNSPLHF
TGTGCCAGCAGCCTCAGGGGTAACTATAATTCACCCCTCCACTTT
>many|TRBJ1-2|TRBV29-1|TRBD1
CSAWDRGGYGYTF
TGCAGCGCGTGGGACAGAGGAGGGTATGGCTACACCTTC
>many|TRBJ2-1|TRBV20-1|NA
CSAIYSSYNEQFF
TGCAGTGCTATATACAGCTCCTACAATGAGCAGTTCTTC
>many|TRBJ2-5|TRBV30|NA
CAWSNLRETQYF
TGTGCCTGGAGCAACCTAAGAGAGACCCAGTACTTC
>many|TRBJ1-2|TRBV30|NA
CGTDGYTF
TGCGGGACGGATGGCTACACCTTC
>many|TRBJ2-5|TRBV11-2|TRBD1
CASSLTGTGGQETQYF
TGTGCCAGCAGCCTGACCGGGACAGGGGGGCAAGAGACCCAGTACTTC
>NA|TRBJ1-6|TRBV28|NA
CASSTPVMNNSPLHF
TGTGCCAGCAGTACCCCAGTCATGAATAATTCACCCCTCCACTTT
>many|TRBJ2-4|TRBV3-1|NA
CASSQVLRQGQNIQYF
TGTGCCAGCAGCCAAGTTCTTAGGCAGGGACAAAACATTCAGTACTTC
>once|TRBJ1-5|TRBV3-1|NA
CASSVGGGASNQPQHF
TGTGCCAGCAGTGTCGGGGGAGGGGCTAGCAATCAGCCCCAGCATTTT
>many|TRBJ2-3|TRBV2|TRBD2
CASSERGDTHTQYF
TGTGCCAGCTCCGAGCGGGGTGACACACATACGCAGTATTTT
>few|TRBJ2-4|TRBV15|NA
CATSRDPVGRGENIQYF
TGTGCCACCAGCAGAGATCCGGTAGGGCGCGGCGAAAACATTCAGTACTTC
>many|TRBJ2-1|TRBV6-2/TRBV6-3|TRBD1
CASSYPRGTGSYNEQFF
TGTGCCAGCAGTTATCCCCGCGGGACAGGGTCCTACAATGAGCAGTTCTTC
>many|TRBJ1-1|TRBV20-1|TRBD1
CSARDGTGGDTEAFF
TGCAGTGCTAGAGATGGGACAGGGGGCGATACTGAAGCTTTCTTT
>many|TRBJ2-7|TRBV9|NA
CASSGGRNSYEQYF
TGTGCCAGCAGCGGGGGACGGAACTCCTACGAGCAGTACTTC
>few|TRBJ2-6|TRBV19|TRBD2
CASSMGLASGANVLTF
TGTGCCAGTAGTATGGGACTAGCGTCGGGGGCCAACGTCCTGACTTTC
>NA|TRBJ2-3|TRBV7-2|TRBD2
CASARGLAGPVTDTQYF
TGTGCCAGCGCGCGAGGACTAGCGGGACCGGTTACAGATACGCAGTATTTT
>many|TRBJ2-3|TRBV9|NA
CASTETAGRVSDTQYF
TGTGCCAGCACTGAGACCGCCGGGAGAGTATCAGATACGCAGTATTTT
>many|TRBJ2-1|TRBV11-1|TRBD2
CASSSTSGRAGGEQFF
TGTGCCAGCAGCTCGACTAGCGGGAGGGCCGGGGGTGAGCAGTTCTTC
>few|TRBJ1-1|TRBV9|NA
CASSAGFEQTNTEAFF
TGTGCCAGCAGCGCCGGTTTTGAGCAGACGAACACTGAAGCTTTCTTT
>NA|TRBJ2-7|TRBV28|TRBD2
CASNPTVRTSGGTYEQYF
TGTGCCAGCAACCCAACGGTGAGGACTAGCGGGGGGACCTACGAGCAGTACTTC
>NA|TRBJ2-7|TRBV10-3|TRBD2
CAIRGGGAKGSYEQYF
TGTGCCATCAGAGGCGGGGGGGCCAAGGGATCCTACGAGCAGTACTTC
>many|TRBJ2-5|TRBV6-5|NA
CASSYGAPVFGTQYF
TGTGCCAGCAGTTACGGGGCCCCCGTGTTCGGGACCCAGTACTTC
>many|TRBJ1-1|TRBV20-1|NA
CSAPTTENTEAFF
TGCAGTGCTCCCACCACAGAGAACACTGAAGCTTTCTTT
>NA|TRBJ2-2|TRBV6-2/TRBV6-3|NA
CASSYGGYDTGELFF
TGTGCCAGCAGTTACGGCGGATATGACACCGGGGAGCTGTTTTTT
>many|TRBJ2-1|TRBV18|NA
CASTGRVYNEQFF
TGTGCCAGTACAGGGAGGGTCTACAATGAGCAGTTCTTC
>NA|TRBJ2-2|TRBV2|TRBD1
CASRDVGTGGTGELFF
TGTGCCAGCAGGGACGTCGGGACAGGGGGCACCGGGGAGCTGTTTTTT
>many|TRBJ2-1|TRBV11-2|NA
CASSGGTVRLYNEQFF
TGTGCCAGCAGCGGGGGGACTGTACGACTATACAATGAGCAGTTCTTC
>many|TRBJ1-1|TRBV24-1|NA
CATRSSRNTEAFF
TGTGCCACCAGATCCAGCAGAAACACTGAAGCTTTCTTT
>many|TRBJ1-5|TRBV6-1|TRBD1
CASKMDRGNQPQHF
TGTGCCAGCAAAATGGACAGGGGGAATCAGCCCCAGCATTTT
>many|TRBJ1-5|TRBV5-1|TRBD1
CASSLDRGLDQPQHF
TGCGCCAGCAGCTTGGACAGGGGGCTCGATCAGCCCCAGCATTTT
>many|TRBJ2-1|TRBV6-2/TRBV6-3|NA
CASSAFGWGPGSSNEQFF
TGTGCCAGCAGTGCCTTTGGATGGGGGCCCGGGAGCAGCAATGAGCAGTTCTTC
>many|TRBJ2-7|TRBV11-2|NA
CASSLGPLYSYEQYF
TGTGCCAGCAGCTTAGGCCCGTTATACTCCTACGAGCAGTACTTC
>once|TRBJ1-5|TRBV28|TRBD1
CASSSLGTGVGPQHF
TGTGCCAGCAGTTCTCTCGGGACAGGGGTCGGCCCCCAGCATTTT
>many|TRBJ1-1|TRBV20-1|TRBD1
CSARDRDRGLMNTEAFF
TGCAGTGCTAGAGACCGGGACAGGGGCCTTATGAACACTGAAGCTTTCTTT
>many|TRBJ2-1|TRBV3-1|NA
CASSQGAAGSNEQFF
TGTGCCAGCAGCCAAGGGGCCGCGGGATCCAATGAGCAGTTCTTC
>NA|TRBJ2-6|TRBV28|NA
CASSPLSDSGANVLTF
TGTGCCAGCAGTCCCCTCTCAGACTCTGGGGCCAACGTCCTGACTTTC
>many|TRBJ2-7|TRBV3-1|TRBD2
CASSQDPGGGPYEQYF
TGTGCCAGCAGCCAAGATCCGGGAGGGGGGCCCTACGAGCAGTACTTC
>NA|TRBJ2-5|TRBV27|NA
CASSSARTTETQYF
TGTGCCAGCAGTTCCGCCCGGACGACTGAGACCCAGTACTTC